This TCR beta chain was sequenced for a study of T cells after yellow fever vaccination. Germline V gives CDR1 SGHTA, CDR2 FQGNSA. Trimming shortened V by 9 bases and J by 0 bases, and 11 bases separated the two germline ends. This CDR3 has 13 amino acids. MiXCR was run by TCRdb on the 5' RACE reads, yielding one entry per CDR3 protein. The sample contains 300,000 to 350,000 distinct CDR3 sequences, around 4.3% of which appear only once. This clonotype was counted only a few times. This receptor was taken from a man aged 18-30 years who received the YFV17D yellow fever vaccine. Sequenced material: PBMCs, taken 15 days after the yellow fever booster vaccination. This rearrangement joins TRBV7-2 to TRBJ1-1, with a possible D match to TRBD1 (6 bases). For the CDR3, the DNA is TGTGCCAGTGGGGGGCGGGTGAACACTGAAGCTTTCTTT. Protein sequence: CASGGRVNTEAFF.